This T cell receptor (beta chain) was identified in a study of blood T cell repertoires in COVID-19 (dated by TCRdb to the early 2020s). The study in broad terms: The collaborator samples originated in the United States, Italy and Spain and spanned the acute and convalescent phases of COVID-19. The prospective study material was composed of cDNA or gDNA derived from T cells, B-cell-depleted T cells, or PBMCs. The dataset comprised deeply sampled blood TCRbeta repertoires from subjects exposed to, actively infected with, or recovered from COVID-19. The repertoires were made available in a free public database intended to serve as a resource for research on the immune response to SARS-CoV-2. The samples were drawn from two sources: the first 160 participants of the ongoing ImmuneRACE study, and over 950 subjects contributed by 6 global collaborators. A de-identified subject ID, COVID-19 status, age in years and sex were almost always included in the sample metadata. HLA class I and class II types, where available, came from metadata supplied by the sample provider rather than from assay-based typing. Broad study findings and their caveats: Clinical and demographic metadata were provided uncurated, with the amount varying by source and participant.

In the germline V gene, CDR1 corresponds to MRHNA and CDR2 to SNTAGT. The CDR3 has 15 amino acids, counting the end cysteine and phenylalanine. Solely the CDR3 DNA is kept, with 45 bases framed from the first base. The germline V end is reduced by 4 bases and the J end by 10 bases; junction bases left unmatched: 12. About this clone itself: No antigen is known for it. Base qualities are not recorded, but no much larger clone differs from it by a single base.

Collaborating institutions collected whole blood in K2EDTA tubes following their own protocols. For TCRbeta analysis, collaborators shipped samples as frozen whole blood, isolated PBMCs, or DNA extracted from either of those sample types. TCRbeta CDR3 regions were amplified from genomic DNA by means of the immunoSEQ Assay, a bias-controlled multiplex PCR. The published analysis was carried out like this. The number of nucleated cells in each sample was estimated by amplification of reference gene primers within the assay. Sequence reads were collapsed and filtered to measure the absolute abundance of every unique TCRbeta CDR3 rearrangement. For each sample, productive Simpson clonality was calculated by taking the square root of Simpson's diversity index across productive rearrangements. TCRdb re-hosts the immuneACCESS table, in-frame sequences only. Its copies lack some clones; in the studies checked, an unresolved V gene accounts for under half of them, and the cause for the rest is not known. V, J and clone size are those of that table, while D and trimming were read from the DNA. The sample table records fewer than 250,000 clones; 80% to 90% of these occur just once. Of the sample, approximately 19% falls within the top ten clones.

The receptor comes from a human donor in a cohort sampled during active COVID-19. The chain links TRBV6-4 with TRBJ2-1; a stretch of 8 junction bases matches TRBD2. The material sequenced was peripheral blood. The DNA sequence is TGTGCCAGCAGTGCCCTAGCGGGCCCCGGTGCCGAGCAGTTCTTC. This translates into CASSALAGPGAEQFF.